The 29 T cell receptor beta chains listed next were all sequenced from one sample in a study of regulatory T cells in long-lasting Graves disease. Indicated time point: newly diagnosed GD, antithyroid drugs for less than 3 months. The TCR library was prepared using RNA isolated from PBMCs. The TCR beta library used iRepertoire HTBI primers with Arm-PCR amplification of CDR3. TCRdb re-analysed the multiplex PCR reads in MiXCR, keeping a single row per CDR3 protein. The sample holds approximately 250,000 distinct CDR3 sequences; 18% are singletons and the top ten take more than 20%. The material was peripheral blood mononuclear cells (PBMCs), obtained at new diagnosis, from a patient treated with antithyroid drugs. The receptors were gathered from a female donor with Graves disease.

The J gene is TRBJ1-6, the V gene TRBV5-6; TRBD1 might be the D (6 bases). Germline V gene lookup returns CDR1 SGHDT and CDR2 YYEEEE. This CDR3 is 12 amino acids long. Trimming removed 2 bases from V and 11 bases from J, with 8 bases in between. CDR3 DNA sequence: TGTGCCAGCAGCTTACAGGGCCCACCCCTCCACTTT. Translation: CASSLQGPPLHF. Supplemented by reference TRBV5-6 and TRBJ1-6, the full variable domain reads DAGVTQSPTHLIKTRGQQVTLRCSPKSGHDTVSWYQQALGQGPQFIFQYYEEEERQRGNFPDRFSGHQFPNYSSELNVNALLLGDSALYLCASSLQGPPLHFGNGTRLTVT.

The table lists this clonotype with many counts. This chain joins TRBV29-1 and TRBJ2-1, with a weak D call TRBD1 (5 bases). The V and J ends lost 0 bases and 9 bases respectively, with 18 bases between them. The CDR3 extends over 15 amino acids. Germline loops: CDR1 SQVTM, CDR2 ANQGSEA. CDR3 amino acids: CSVEERGSGESEQFF. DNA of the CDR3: TGCAGCGTTGAAGAAAGGGGTTCAGGCGAGAGTGAGCAGTTCTTC.

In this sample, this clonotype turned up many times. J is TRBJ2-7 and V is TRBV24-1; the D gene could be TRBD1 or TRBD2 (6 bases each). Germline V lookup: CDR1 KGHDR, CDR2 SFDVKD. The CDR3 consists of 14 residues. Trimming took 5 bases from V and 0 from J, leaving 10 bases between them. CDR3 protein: CATSGAGHSYEQYF. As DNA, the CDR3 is TGTGCCACCAGTGGCGCGGGACACTCCTACGAGCAGTACTTC.

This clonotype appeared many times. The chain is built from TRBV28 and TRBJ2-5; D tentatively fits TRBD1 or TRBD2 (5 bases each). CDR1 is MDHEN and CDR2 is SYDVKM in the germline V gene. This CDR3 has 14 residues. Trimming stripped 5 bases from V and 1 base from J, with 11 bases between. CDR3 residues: CASSQPGSQETQYF. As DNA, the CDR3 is TGTGCCAGCAGTCAGCCAGGGAGCCAAGAGACCCAGTACTTC. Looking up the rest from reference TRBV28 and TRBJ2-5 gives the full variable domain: DVKVTQSSRYLVKRTGEKVFLECVQDMDHENMFWYRQDPGLGLRLIYFSYDVKMKEKGDIPEGYSVSREKKERFSLILESASTNQTSMYLCASSQPGSQETQYFGPGTRLLVL.

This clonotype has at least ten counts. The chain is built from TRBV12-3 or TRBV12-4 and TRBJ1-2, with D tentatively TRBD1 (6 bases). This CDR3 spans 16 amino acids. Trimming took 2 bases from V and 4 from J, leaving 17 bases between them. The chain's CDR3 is CASSLHQQGGVYGYTF. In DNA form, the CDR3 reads TGTGCCAGCAGTTTACACCAACAGGGAGGGGTCTATGGCTACACCTTC.

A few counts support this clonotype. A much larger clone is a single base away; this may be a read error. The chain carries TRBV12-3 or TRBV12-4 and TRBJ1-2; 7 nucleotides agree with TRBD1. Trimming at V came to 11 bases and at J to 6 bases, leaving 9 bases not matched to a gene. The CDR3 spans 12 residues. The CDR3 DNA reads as TGTGCCGGCACCGAGGGGGCTGATGGCTACACCTTC. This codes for CAGTEGADGYTF.

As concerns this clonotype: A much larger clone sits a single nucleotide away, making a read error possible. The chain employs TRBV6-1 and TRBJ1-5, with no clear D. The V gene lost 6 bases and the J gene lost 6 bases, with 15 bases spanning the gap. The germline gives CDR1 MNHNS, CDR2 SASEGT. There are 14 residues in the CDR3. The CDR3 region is CASSRNFVGQPQHF. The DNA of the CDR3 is TGTGCCAGCAGCCGGAACTTTGTGGGTCAGCCCCAGCATTTT.

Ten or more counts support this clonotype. DNA for the CDR3: TGTGCCAGCAGCGCACAAGGTCTAGGGGATACGCAGTATTTT. Translation: CASSAQGLGDTQYF. The chain couples TRBV7-2 to TRBJ2-3, with D hard to call. Trimming cost V 5 bases and J 6 bases, with 15 bases left between them. CDR3 length: 14 amino acids. Germline assignment: CDR1 SGHTA and CDR2 FQGNSA.

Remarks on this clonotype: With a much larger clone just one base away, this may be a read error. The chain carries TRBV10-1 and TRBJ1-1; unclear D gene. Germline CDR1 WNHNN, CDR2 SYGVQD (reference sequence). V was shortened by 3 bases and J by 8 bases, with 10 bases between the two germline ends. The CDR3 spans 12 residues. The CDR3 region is CASSDEIREAFF. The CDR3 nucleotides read TGCGCCAGCAGTGACGAAATTAGGGAAGCTTTCTTT.

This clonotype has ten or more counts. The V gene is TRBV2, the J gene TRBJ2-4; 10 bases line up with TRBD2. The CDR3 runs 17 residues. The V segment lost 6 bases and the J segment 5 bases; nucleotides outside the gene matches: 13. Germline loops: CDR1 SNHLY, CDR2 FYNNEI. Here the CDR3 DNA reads TGTGCCAGCAGGATGGGCTCTAGCGGGAGACGGGAAAACATTCAGTACTTC. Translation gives CASRMGSSGRRENIQYF.

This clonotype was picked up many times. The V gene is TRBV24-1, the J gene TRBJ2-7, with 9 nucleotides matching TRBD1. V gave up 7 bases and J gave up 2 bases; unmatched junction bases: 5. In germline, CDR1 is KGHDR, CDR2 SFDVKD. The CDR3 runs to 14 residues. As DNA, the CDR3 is TGTGCCACCAGAAACCGGGACAGGGCCTACGAGCAGTACTTC. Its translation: CATRNRDRAYEQYF.

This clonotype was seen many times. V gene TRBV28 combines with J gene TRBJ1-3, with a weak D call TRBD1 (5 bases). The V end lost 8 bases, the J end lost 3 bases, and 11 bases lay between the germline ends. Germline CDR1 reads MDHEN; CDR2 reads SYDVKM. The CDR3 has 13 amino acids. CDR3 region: CASAQQGGNTIYF. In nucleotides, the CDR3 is TGTGCCAGCGCGCAGCAGGGTGGAAACACCATATATTTT.

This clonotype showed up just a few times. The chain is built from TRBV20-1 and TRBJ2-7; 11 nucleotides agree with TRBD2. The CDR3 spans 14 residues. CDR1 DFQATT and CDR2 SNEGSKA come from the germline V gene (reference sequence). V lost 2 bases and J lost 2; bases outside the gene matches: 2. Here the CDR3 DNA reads TGCAGTGCTAGACTAGCGGGAGGAACCTACGAGCAGTACTTC. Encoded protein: CSARLAGGTYEQYF.

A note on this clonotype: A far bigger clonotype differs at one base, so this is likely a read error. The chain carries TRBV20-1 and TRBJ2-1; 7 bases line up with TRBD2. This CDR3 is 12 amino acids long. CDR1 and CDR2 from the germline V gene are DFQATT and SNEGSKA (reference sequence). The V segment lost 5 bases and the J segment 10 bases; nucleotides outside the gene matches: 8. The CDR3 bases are TGCAGTGCTGGGGACTACTCCTACGAGCAGTTCTTC. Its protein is CSAGDYSYEQFF.

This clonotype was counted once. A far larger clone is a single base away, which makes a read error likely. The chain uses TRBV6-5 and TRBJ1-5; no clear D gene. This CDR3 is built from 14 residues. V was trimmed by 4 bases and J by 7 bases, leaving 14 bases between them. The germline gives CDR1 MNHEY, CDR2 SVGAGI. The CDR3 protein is CASSLLYRSQPQHF. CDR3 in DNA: TGTGCCAGCAGTTTATTGTACAGAAGCCAGCCCCAGCATTTT.

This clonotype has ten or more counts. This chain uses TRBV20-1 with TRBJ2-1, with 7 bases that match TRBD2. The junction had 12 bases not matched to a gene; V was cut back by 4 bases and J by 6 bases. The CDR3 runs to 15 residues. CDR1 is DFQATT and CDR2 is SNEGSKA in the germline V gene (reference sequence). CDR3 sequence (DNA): TGCAGTGCTAACGCCCCTGCGGGAGATCTCAATGAGCAGTTCTTC. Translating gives CSANAPAGDLNEQFF.

The CDR3 loop reads CASGRLGPDTQYF. CDR3 sequence (DNA): TGCGCCAGCGGGAGACTTGGACCGGATACGCAGTATTTT. The genes are TRBV10-2 and TRBJ2-3, with D perhaps matching TRBD2 (5 bases). Trimming stripped 8 bases from V and 6 bases from J, with 15 bases between. CDR1 WSHSY and CDR2 SAAADI come from the germline V gene. There are 13 residues in the CDR3.

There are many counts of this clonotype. CDR3 in DNA: TGTGCCAGCAGCTTAGAAGACGGGACGAAGGCCTACAATGAGCAGTTCTTC. It yields the protein CASSLEDGTKAYNEQFF. The chain combines TRBV11-2 with TRBJ2-1; D tentatively reads TRBD1 or TRBD2 (5 bases each). Trimming removed 0 bases at V and 2 bases at J, with 14 bases between. The CDR3 is made up of 17 amino acids. The V gene's germline CDR1 is SGHAT and CDR2 FQNNGV.

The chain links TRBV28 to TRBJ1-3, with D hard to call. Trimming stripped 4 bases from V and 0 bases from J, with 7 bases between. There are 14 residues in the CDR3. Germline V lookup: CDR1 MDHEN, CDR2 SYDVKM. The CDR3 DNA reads TGTGCCAGCAGTTCAGGAATCTCTGGAAACACCATATATTTT. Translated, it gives CASSSGISGNTIYF.

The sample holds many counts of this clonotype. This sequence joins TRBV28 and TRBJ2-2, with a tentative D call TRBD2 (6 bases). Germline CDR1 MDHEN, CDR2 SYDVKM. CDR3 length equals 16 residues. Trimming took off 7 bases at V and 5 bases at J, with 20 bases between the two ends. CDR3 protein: CASKEILVEGTGELFF. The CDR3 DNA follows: TGTGCCAGCAAAGAGATATTAGTGGAGGGGACCGGGGAGCTGTTTTTT.

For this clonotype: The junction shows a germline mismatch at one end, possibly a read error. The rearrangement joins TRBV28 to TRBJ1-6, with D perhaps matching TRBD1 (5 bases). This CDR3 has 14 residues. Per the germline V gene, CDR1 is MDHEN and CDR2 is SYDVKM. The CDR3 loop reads CASSFWGDNSPLHF. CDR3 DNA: TGTGCCAGTAGTTTTTGGGGCGATAATTCACCCCTCCACTTT.

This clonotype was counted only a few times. The CDR3 sequence: CASSQGTIGRGTDTQYF. The CDR3 DNA reads as TGTGCCAGCAGCCAAGGGACAATAGGAAGGGGCACAGATACGCAGTATTTT. The rearrangement joins TRBV4-2 to TRBJ2-3; TRBD1 might be the D (5 bases). The CDR3 sequence is 17 residues long. V was cut by 1 base and J by 1 base, with 15 bases left in between. Germline CDR1 is LGHNA and CDR2 is YNFKEQ.

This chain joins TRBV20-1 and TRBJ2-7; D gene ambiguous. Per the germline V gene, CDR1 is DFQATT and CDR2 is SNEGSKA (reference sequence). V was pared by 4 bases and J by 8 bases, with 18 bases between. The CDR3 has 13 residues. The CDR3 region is CSAIHRVWGKQYF. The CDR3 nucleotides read TGCAGTGCTATTCATCGGGTGTGGGGTAAGCAGTACTTC.

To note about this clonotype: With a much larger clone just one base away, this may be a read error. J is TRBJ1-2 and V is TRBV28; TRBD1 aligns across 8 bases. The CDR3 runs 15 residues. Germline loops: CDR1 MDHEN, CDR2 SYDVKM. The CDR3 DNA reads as TGTGCCAGCAGTTTGCAGGGGGCTTCGGGCTATGGCTGCACCTTC. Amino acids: CASSLQGASGYGCTF.

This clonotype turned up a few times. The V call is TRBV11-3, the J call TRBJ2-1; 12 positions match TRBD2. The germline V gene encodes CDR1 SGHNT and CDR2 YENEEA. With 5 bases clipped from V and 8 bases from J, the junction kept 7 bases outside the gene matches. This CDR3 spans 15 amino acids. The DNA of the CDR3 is TGTGCCAGCAGCCCTCTAGCGGGAGGGCTGGATGAGCAGTTCTTC. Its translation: CASSPLAGGLDEQFF. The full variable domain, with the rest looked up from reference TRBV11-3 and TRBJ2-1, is EAGVVQSPRYKIIEKKQPVAFWCNPISGHNTLYWYLQNLGQGPELLIRYENEEAVDDSQLPKDRFSAERLKGVDSTLKIQPAELGDSAVYLCASSPLAGGLDEQFFGPGTRLTVL.

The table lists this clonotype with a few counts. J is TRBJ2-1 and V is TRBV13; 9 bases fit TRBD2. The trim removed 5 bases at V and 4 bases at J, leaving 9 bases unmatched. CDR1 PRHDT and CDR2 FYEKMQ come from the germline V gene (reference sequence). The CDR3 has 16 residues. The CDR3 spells CASSLGREGLYNEQFF. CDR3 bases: TGTGCCAGCAGCCTGGGGCGGGAGGGCCTTTACAATGAGCAGTTCTTC.

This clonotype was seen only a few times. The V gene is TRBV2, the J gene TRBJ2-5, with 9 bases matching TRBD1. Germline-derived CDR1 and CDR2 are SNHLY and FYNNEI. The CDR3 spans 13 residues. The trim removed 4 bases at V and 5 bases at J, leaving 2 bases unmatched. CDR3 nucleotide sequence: TGTGCCAGCAGTGGTACAGGGGGCGAGACCCAGTACTTC. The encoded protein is CASSGTGGETQYF.

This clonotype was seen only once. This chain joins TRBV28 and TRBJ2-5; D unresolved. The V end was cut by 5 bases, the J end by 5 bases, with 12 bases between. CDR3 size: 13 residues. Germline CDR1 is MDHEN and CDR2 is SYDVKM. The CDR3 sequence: CASSVPHLETQYF. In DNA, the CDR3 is TGTGCCAGCAGTGTACCTCATCTGGAGACCCAGTACTTC. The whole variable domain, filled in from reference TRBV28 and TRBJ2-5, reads DVKVTQSSRYLVKRTGEKVFLECVQDMDHENMFWYRQDPGLGLRLIYFSYDVKMKEKGDIPEGYSVSREKKERFSLILESASTNQTSMYLCASSVPHLETQYFGPGTRLLVL.

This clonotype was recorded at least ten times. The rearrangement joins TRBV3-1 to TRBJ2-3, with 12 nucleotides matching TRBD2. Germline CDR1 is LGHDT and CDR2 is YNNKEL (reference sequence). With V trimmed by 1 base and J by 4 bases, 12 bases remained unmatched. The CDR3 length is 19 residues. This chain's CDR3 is CASSQVFLAGGPVADTQYF. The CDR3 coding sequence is TGTGCCAGCAGCCAAGTATTTCTAGCGGGAGGGCCGGTGGCAGATACGCAGTATTTT.